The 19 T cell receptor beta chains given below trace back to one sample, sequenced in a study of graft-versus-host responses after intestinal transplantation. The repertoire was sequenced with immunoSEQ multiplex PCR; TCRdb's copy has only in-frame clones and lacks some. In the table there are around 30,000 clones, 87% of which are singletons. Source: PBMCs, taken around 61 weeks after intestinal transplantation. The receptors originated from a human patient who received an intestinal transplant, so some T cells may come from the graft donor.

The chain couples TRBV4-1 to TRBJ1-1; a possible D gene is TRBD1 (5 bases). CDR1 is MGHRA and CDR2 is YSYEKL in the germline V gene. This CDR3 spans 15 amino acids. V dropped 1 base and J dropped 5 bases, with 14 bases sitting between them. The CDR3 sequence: CASSQGARSGTEAFF. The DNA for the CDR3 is TGCGCCAGCAGCCAAGGGGCGCGGTCAGGGACTGAAGCTTTCTTT.

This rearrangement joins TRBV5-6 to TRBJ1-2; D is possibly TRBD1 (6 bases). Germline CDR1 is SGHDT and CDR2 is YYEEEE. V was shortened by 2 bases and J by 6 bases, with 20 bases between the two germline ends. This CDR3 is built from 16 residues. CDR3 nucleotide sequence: TGTGCCAGCAGCTTTGACGTTTCTCGGGCAGGGGATGGCTACACCTTC. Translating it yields CASSFDVSRAGDGYTF. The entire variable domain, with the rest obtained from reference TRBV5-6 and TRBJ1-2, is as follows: DAGVTQSPTHLIKTRGQQVTLRCSPKSGHDTVSWYQQALGQGPQFIFQYYEEEERQRGNFPDRFSGHQFPNYSSELNVNALLLGDSALYLCASSFDVSRAGDGYTFGSGTRLTVV.

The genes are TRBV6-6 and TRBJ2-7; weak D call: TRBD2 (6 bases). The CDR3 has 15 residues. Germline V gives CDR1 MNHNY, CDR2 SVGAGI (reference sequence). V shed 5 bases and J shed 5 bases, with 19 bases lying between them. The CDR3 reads CASSPIPSAPNEQYF. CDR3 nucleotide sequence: TGTGCCAGCAGTCCAATCCCTAGCGCCCCCAACGAGCAGTACTTC.

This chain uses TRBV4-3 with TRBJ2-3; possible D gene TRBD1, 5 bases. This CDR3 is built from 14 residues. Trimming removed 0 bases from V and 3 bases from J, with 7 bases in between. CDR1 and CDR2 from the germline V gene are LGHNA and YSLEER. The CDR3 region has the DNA TGCGCCAGCAGCCAAGACAGGGAAACAGATACGCAGTATTTT. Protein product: CASSQDRETDTQYF.

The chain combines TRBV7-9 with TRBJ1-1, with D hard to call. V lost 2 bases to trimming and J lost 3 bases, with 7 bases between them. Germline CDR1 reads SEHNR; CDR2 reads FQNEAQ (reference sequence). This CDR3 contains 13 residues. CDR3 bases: TGTGCCAGCAGCTTACAGGTCTACACTGAAGCTTTCTTT. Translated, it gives CASSLQVYTEAFF. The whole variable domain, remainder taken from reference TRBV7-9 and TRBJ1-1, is DTGVSQNPRHKITKRGQNVTFRCDPISEHNRLYWYRQTLGQGPEFLTYFQNEAQLEKSRLLSDRFSAERPKGSFSTLEIQRTEQGDSAMYLCASSLQVYTEAFFGQGTRLTVV.

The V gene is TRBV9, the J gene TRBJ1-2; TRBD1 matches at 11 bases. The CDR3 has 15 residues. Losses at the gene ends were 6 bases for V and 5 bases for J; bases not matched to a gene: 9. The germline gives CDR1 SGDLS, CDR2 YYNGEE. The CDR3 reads CASNPGQGGYYGYTF. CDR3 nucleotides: TGTGCCAGCAACCCGGGACAGGGGGGATATTATGGCTACACCTTC.

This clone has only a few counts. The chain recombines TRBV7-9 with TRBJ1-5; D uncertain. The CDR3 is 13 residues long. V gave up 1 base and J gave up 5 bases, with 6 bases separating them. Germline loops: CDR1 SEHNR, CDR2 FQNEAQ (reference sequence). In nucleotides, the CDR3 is TGTGCCAGCAGCTTAGACTCCGATCAGCCCCAGCATTTT. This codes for CASSLDSDQPQHF. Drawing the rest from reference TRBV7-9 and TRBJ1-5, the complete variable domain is DTGVSQNPRHKITKRGQNVTFRCDPISEHNRLYWYRQTLGQGPEFLTYFQNEAQLEKSRLLSDRFSAERPKGSFSTLEIQRTEQGDSAMYLCASSLDSDQPQHFGDGTRLSIL.

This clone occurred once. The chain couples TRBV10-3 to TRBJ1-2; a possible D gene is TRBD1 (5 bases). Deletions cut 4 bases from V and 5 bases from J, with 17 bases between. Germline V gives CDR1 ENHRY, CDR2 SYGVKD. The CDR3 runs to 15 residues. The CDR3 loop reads CAISARPGSRYGYTF. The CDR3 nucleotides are TGTGCCATCAGTGCAAGACCAGGGTCCCGTTATGGCTACACCTTC.

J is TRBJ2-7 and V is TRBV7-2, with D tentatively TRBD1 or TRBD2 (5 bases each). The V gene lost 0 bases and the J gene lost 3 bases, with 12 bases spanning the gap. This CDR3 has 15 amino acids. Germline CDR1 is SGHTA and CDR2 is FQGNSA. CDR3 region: CASSLAGPTNYEQYF. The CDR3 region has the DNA TGTGCCAGCAGCTTAGCGGGGCCGACTAACTACGAGCAGTACTTC.

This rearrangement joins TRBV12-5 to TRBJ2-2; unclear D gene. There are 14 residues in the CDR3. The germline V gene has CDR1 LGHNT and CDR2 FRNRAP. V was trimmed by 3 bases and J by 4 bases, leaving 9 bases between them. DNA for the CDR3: TGTGCTAGTGGTTTAAGAGGAACCACCGGGGAGCTGTTTTTT. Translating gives CASGLRGTTGELFF.

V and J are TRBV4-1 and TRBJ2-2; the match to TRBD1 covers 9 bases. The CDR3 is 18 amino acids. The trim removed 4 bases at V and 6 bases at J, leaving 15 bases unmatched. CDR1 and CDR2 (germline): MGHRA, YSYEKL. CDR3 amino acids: CASSPYATGGFLSGELFF. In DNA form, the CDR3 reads TGCGCCAGCAGCCCCTACGCGACAGGGGGTTTTCTATCCGGGGAGCTGTTTTTT.

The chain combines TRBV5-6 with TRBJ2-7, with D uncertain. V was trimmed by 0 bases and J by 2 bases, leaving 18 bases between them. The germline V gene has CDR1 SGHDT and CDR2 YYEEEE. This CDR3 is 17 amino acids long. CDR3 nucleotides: TGTGCCAGCAGCTTGGGGGCTGCGGACGGACGCACCTACGAGCAGTACTTC. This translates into CASSLGAADGRTYEQYF.

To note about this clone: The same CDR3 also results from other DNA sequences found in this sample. CDR3 in amino acids: CASSPRDSDNEKLFF. The CDR3 region has the DNA TGTGCCAGTAGCCCCAGGGACAGCGATAATGAAAAACTGTTTTTT. The genes are TRBV19 and TRBJ1-4, with 7 bases lining up with TRBD1. The CDR3 runs to 15 residues. The junction had 8 bases not matched to a gene; V was cut back by 6 bases and J by 4 bases. Germline values: CDR1 LNHDA, CDR2 SQIVND (reference sequence). The complete variable domain, with remaining parts taken from reference TRBV19 and TRBJ1-4, reads DGGITQSPKYLFRKEGQNVTLSCEQNLNHDAMYWYRQDPGQGLRLIYYSQIVNDFQKGDIAEGYSVSREKKESFPLTVTSAQKNPTAFYLCASSPRDSDNEKLFFGSGTQLSVL.

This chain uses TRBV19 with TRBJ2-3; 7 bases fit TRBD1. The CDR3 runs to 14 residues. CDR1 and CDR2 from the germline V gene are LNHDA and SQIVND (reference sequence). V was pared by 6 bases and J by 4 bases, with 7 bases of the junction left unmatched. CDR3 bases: TGTGCCAGTAGGGGACAGCGACCACCAGATACGCAGTATTTT. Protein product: CASRGQRPPDTQYF.

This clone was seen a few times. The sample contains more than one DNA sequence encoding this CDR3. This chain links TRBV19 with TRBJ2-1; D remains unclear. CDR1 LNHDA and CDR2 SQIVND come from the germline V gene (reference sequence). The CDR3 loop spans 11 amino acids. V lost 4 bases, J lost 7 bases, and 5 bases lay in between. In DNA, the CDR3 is TGTGCCAGTAGTAGGGGTAATGAGCAGTTCTTC. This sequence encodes CASSRGNEQFF. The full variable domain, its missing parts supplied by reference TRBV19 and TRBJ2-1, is DGGITQSPKYLFRKEGQNVTLSCEQNLNHDAMYWYRQDPGQGLRLIYYSQIVNDFQKGDIAEGYSVSREKKESFPLTVTSAQKNPTAFYLCASSRGNEQFFGPGTRLTVL.

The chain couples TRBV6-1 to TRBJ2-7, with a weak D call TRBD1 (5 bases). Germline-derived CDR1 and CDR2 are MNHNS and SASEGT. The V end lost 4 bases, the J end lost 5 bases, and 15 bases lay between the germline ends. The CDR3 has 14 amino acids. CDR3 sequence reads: CASSVRQTYDEQYF. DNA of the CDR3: TGTGCCAGCAGTGTCCGACAGACCTACGACGAGCAGTACTTC.

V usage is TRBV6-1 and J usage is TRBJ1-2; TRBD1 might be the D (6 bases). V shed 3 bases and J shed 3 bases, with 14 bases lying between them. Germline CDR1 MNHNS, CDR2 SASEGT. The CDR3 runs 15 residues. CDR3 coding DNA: TGTGCCAGCAGTGAGGCGGGGGCTGGGGACTATGGCTACACCTTC. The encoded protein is CASSEAGAGDYGYTF.

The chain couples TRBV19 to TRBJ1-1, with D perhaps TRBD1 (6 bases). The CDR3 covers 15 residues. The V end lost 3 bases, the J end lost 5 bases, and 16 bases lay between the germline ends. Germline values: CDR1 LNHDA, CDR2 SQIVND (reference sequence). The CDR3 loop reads CASSIGVGAQTEAFF. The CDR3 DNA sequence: TGTGCCAGTAGTATCGGTGTGGGGGCCCAGACTGAAGCTTTCTTT.

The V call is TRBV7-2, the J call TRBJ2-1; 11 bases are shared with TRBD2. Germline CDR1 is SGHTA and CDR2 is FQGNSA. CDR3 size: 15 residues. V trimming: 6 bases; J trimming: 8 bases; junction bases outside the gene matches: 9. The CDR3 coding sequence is TGTGCCAGCAGATCTACTAGCGGGGGAATTTATGAGCAGTTCTTC. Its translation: CASRSTSGGIYEQFF.